Listed here are 25 T cell receptor beta chains from one sample, sequenced in a study of OX40 agonist ivuxolimab in advanced cancers. Assay used: immunoSEQ multiplex PCR; TCRdb lists only in-frame clones, some missing. The sample consists of approximately 27,000 clones, 87% of them appearing once. Sequences were derived from CD4+ or CD8+ T cells sorted from blood, sampled in a trial of the OX40 agonist ivuxolimab. These receptors were taken from an adult with an advanced solid tumor such as melanoma, head and neck, liver or kidney cancer.

This clone was observed once. J is TRBJ1-1 and V is TRBV7-9; no clear D gene. CDR1 is SEHNR, CDR2 FQNEAQ, per germline (reference sequence). Deletions cut 2 bases from V and 3 bases from J, with 7 bases between. The CDR3 length is 13 residues. The CDR3 here is CASSLFGDTEAFF. CDR3 nucleotides: TGTGCCAGCAGCTTATTTGGGGACACTGAAGCTTTCTTT.

This clone was seen only a few times. The genes are TRBV12-5 and TRBJ2-3, with 13 bases that match TRBD2. The length of the CDR3 is 15 residues. Looked up from germline, CDR1 is LGHNT and CDR2 is FRNRAP. The trim removed 6 bases at V and 6 bases at J, leaving 6 bases unmatched. The CDR3 region has the DNA TGTGCTAGTGGCCTCGGGACTAGCGGGATTGATACGCAGTATTTT. It yields the protein CASGLGTSGIDTQYF.

By sample share, this clone is medium-sized. This chain joins TRBV10-1 and TRBJ1-1; weak D call: TRBD1 (5 bases). Germline V gene sequence: CDR1 WNHNN, CDR2 SYGVQD (reference sequence). V shed 8 bases and J shed 2 bases, with 15 bases lying between them. The CDR3 contains 14 residues. The CDR3 DNA reads as TGCGCCAGCCGTGGGGGGTTGGTTAACACTGAAGCTTTCTTT. Translated, it gives CASRGGLVNTEAFF.

The CDR3 coding sequence is TGTGCCAGCAGCGCAGGCGGAGAGCGGGAGACCCAGTACTTC. Protein sequence: CASSAGGERETQYF. This rearrangement joins TRBV9 to TRBJ2-5, with D maybe TRBD2 (5 bases). From germline, CDR1 is SGDLS and CDR2 YYNGEE. The CDR3 extends over 14 amino acids. V shed 3 bases and J shed 5 bases, with 14 bases lying between them. The entire variable domain, with the rest obtained from reference TRBV9 and TRBJ2-5, is as follows: DSGVTQTPKHLITATGQRVTLRCSPRSGDLSVYWYQQSLDQGLQFLIQYYNGEERAKGNILERFSAQQFPDLHSELNLSSLELGDSALYFCASSAGGERETQYFGPGTRLLVL.

V is TRBV7-9 and J is TRBJ2-3; D ambiguous. The CDR3 consists of 10 residues. Trimming shortened V by 1 base and J by 7 bases, and 0 bases separated the two germline ends. The germline CDR1 and CDR2 sequences are SEHNR and FQNEAQ (reference sequence). The CDR3 is CASSLDTQYF. CDR3 nucleotide sequence: TGTGCCAGCAGCTTAGATACGCAGTATTTT.

This clone showed up just once. The V call is TRBV2, the J call TRBJ1-1, with D possibly being TRBD1 (5 bases). Germline V lookup: CDR1 SNHLY, CDR2 FYNNEI. CDR3 length equals 12 residues. Trimming pared 8 bases from V and 6 bases from J, leaving 13 bases between. CDR3 nucleotides: TGTGCCAGCTGGGGGGAAAGGGCTGAAGCTTTCTTT. It codes for CASWGERAEAFF.

CDR3 in DNA: TGTGCCAGCTCACCAGGGGGATGGGGCGAGCAGTACTTC. Its translation: CASSPGGWGEQYF. V is TRBV18 and J is TRBJ2-7; D may match TRBD1 or TRBD2 (5 bases each). The CDR3 length is 13 residues. V shed 2 bases and J shed 6 bases, with 11 bases lying between them. Germline CDR1 KGHSH, CDR2 LQKENI.

The J gene is TRBJ2-7, the V gene TRBV4-1; D not resolved. Germline V CDR1 and CDR2: MGHRA, YSYEKL. The ends were cut back, 1 base at V and 0 bases at J, with 7 bases in the middle. The CDR3 runs to 14 residues. The CDR3 sequence is CASSQGRFSYEQYF. As DNA, the CDR3 is TGCGCCAGCAGCCAAGGCAGGTTCTCCTACGAGCAGTACTTC.

This chain uses TRBV19 with TRBJ2-1; weak D call: TRBD2 (6 bases). CDR1 and CDR2 from the germline V gene are LNHDA and SQIVND (reference sequence). V was pared by 1 base and J by 12 bases, with 19 bases between. The CDR3 runs to 15 residues. CDR3 region: CASSIATRTKQGQFF. CDR3 nucleotide sequence: TGTGCCAGTAGTATAGCGACTAGGACCAAGCAGGGGCAGTTCTTC.

The gene calls are TRBV5-6 and TRBJ2-1; TRBD2 is a possible D gene (6 bases). Germline CDR1 reads SGHDT; CDR2 reads YYEEEE. The CDR3 is 15 amino acids. V was pared by 0 bases and J by 4 bases, with 11 bases between. Here the CDR3 DNA reads TGTGCCAGCAGCTTGGAACTAGCCAGTTACAATGAGCAGTTCTTC. It encodes CASSLELASYNEQFF. The whole variable domain, filled in from reference TRBV5-6 and TRBJ2-1, reads DAGVTQSPTHLIKTRGQQVTLRCSPKSGHDTVSWYQQALGQGPQFIFQYYEEEERQRGNFPDRFSGHQFPNYSSELNVNALLLGDSALYLCASSLELASYNEQFFGPGTRLTVL.

The rearrangement uses TRBV9 and TRBJ2-2, with D maybe TRBD2 (6 bases). The CDR3 runs 16 residues. Germline CDR1 and CDR2: SGDLS and YYNGEE. Deletions cut 0 bases from V and 1 base from J, with 10 bases between. The CDR3 is CASSVAEAGNTGELFF. The CDR3 nucleotides read TGTGCCAGCAGCGTAGCGGAAGCGGGGAACACCGGGGAGCTGTTTTTT.

J is TRBJ2-5 and V is TRBV11-2, with 9 bases fitting TRBD2. V dropped 2 bases and J dropped 4; count of bases not matched to a gene: 2. The length of the CDR3 is 14 residues. CDR1 and CDR2 (germline): SGHAT, FQNNGV. CDR3 coding DNA: TGTGCCAGCAGCTTAAGTAGCGGGAGAGAGACCCAGTACTTC. This translates into CASSLSSGRETQYF.

This rearrangement joins TRBV7-9 to TRBJ2-7; perhaps TRBD2 as D (5 bases). The CDR3 is 14 amino acids. Germline CDR1 and CDR2: SEHNR and FQNEAQ (reference sequence). The germline V and J ends were trimmed by 1 base and 6 bases, with 13 bases remaining between them. The CDR3 DNA follows: TGTGCCAGCAGCTTAGAACTAGTTGGATCCGAGCAGTACTTC. It encodes CASSLELVGSEQYF.

The chain couples TRBV28 to TRBJ2-1; weak D call: TRBD2 (6 bases). Germline V gives CDR1 MDHEN, CDR2 SYDVKM. The length of the CDR3 is 15 residues. V shed 6 bases and J shed 0 bases, with 12 bases lying between them. CDR3 amino acids: CASRKLATSYNEQFF. DNA for the CDR3: TGTGCCAGCAGGAAGCTAGCGACCTCCTACAATGAGCAGTTCTTC.

V gene TRBV5-6 combines with J gene TRBJ1-1; D gene ambiguous. Per germline, CDR1 SGHDT and CDR2 YYEEEE. The length of the CDR3 is 12 residues. Trimming removed 0 bases from V and 9 bases from J, with 9 bases in between. The CDR3 loop reads CASSLGGWKAFF. In DNA form, the CDR3 reads TGTGCCAGCAGCTTGGGAGGGTGGAAAGCTTTCTTT.

This chain joins TRBV9 and TRBJ2-7, with 13 bases that match TRBD2. Germline V lookup: CDR1 SGDLS, CDR2 YYNGEE. Trimming removed 3 bases from V and 7 bases from J; junction bases left unmatched: 7. This CDR3 is 15 amino acids long. The CDR3 loop is CASSATSGLAGEQYF. The CDR3 DNA reads TGTGCCAGCAGCGCAACCTCGGGACTAGCGGGGGAGCAGTACTTC.

The chain joins TRBV5-6 to TRBJ2-5, with a tentative D call TRBD2 (5 bases). This CDR3 comprises 12 residues. Germline V gene sequence: CDR1 SGHDT, CDR2 YYEEEE. The germline V and J ends were trimmed by 4 bases and 6 bases, with 10 bases remaining between them. CDR3 DNA sequence: TGTGCCAGCAGCCGCGTCGGGAAGACCCAGTACTTC. As protein: CASSRVGKTQYF.

CDR3 protein: CASSLLAGGLPGTDTQYF. CDR3 in DNA: TGTGCCAGCAGTTTACTAGCGGGAGGGCTCCCTGGCACAGATACGCAGTATTTT. The rearrangement uses TRBV27 and TRBJ2-3; 12 bases fit TRBD2. From germline, CDR1 is MNHEY and CDR2 SMNVEV (reference sequence). This CDR3 region has 18 residues. Unmatched junction bases numbered 7, after V lost 2 bases and J lost 1 base.

The V and J genes are TRBV19 and TRBJ2-1; D may be TRBD2 (8 bases). Trimming took off 7 bases at V and 5 bases at J, with 15 bases between the two ends. CDR1 and CDR2 (germline): LNHDA, SQIVND (reference sequence). The CDR3 sequence is 14 residues long. This CDR3 reads CASTPGGGNNEQFF. CDR3 DNA: TGTGCCAGTACCCCGGGAGGGGGCAACAATGAGCAGTTCTTC.

In this sample, this clone turned up once. The rearrangement uses TRBV7-9 and TRBJ2-7, with a weak D call TRBD2 (6 bases). This CDR3 spans 14 amino acids. The germline V gene has CDR1 SEHNR and CDR2 FQNEAQ (reference sequence). V was clipped by 1 base and J by 2 bases, with 9 bases between them. The CDR3 is CASSLDGGAYEQYF. In nucleotides, the CDR3 is TGTGCCAGCAGCTTAGACGGCGGGGCCTACGAGCAGTACTTC.

This sequence joins TRBV28 and TRBJ1-3, with 10 bases aligning to TRBD1. The CDR3 sequence is 15 residues long. The V segment lost 7 bases and the J segment 3 bases; nucleotides outside the gene matches: 6. The V gene's germline CDR1 is MDHEN and CDR2 SYDVKM. CDR3 bases: TGTGCCAGCAAAACGACAGGGGGCGATGGAAACACCATATATTTT. Protein: CASKTTGGDGNTIYF.

The gene calls are TRBV9 and TRBJ2-2, with D maybe TRBD2 (6 bases). Germline V lookup: CDR1 SGDLS, CDR2 YYNGEE. CDR3 length equals 16 residues. Trimming shortened V by 1 base and J by 6 bases, and 16 bases separated the two germline ends. The CDR3 DNA reads as TGTGCCAGCAGCGTACCCGGGACTGTAAGACCCGGGGAGCTGTTTTTT. Encoded protein: CASSVPGTVRPGELFF.

This chain joins TRBV6-5 and TRBJ2-1; no clear D gene. V was pared by 0 bases and J by 6 bases, with 9 bases between. The CDR3 totals 14 residues. The V gene's germline CDR1 is MNHEY and CDR2 SVGAGI. CDR3 nucleotide sequence: TGTGCCAGCAGTTACTCAGTCCCCTTCAATGAGCAGTTCTTC. Translation: CASSYSVPFNEQFF.

The chain combines TRBV5-1 with TRBJ2-7, with D hard to call. Trimming pared 0 bases from V and 3 bases from J, leaving 13 bases between. From germline, CDR1 is SGHRS and CDR2 YFSETQ. The CDR3 consists of 15 residues. The DNA of the CDR3 is TGCGCCAGCAGCTTGGTGGCCAACTCCATCTACGAGCAGTACTTC. Amino acids: CASSLVANSIYEQYF.

J is TRBJ2-3 and V is TRBV27; D not resolved. The CDR3 covers 14 residues. CDR1 and CDR2 from the germline V gene are MNHEY and SMNVEV (reference sequence). V lost 0 bases, J lost 11 bases, and 15 bases lay in between. CDR3 nucleotide sequence: TGTGCCAGCAGTTTATCGACGGCCGCCAATGGGCAGTATTTT. Its protein product is CASSLSTAANGQYF.